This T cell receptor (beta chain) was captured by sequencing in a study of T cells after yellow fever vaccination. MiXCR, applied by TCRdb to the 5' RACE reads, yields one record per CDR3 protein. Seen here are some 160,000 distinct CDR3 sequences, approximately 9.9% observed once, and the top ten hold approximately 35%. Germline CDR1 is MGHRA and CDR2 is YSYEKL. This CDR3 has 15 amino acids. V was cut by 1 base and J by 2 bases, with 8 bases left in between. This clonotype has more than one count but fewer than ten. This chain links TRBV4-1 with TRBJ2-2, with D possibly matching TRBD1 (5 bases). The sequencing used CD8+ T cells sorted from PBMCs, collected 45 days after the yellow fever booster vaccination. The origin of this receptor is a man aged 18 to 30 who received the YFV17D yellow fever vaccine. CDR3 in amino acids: CASSQAQGNTGELFF. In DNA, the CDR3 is TGCGCCAGCAGCCAAGCCCAGGGCAACACCGGGGAGCTGTTTTTT.